Included here is one T cell receptor beta chain sequence, with context. No antigen is known for it. Germline V lookup: CDR1 SGDLS, CDR2 YYNGEE. V gave up 3 bases and J gave up 5 bases; unmatched junction bases: 12. The CDR3 contains 16 residues. This sample is part of a study of OX40 agonist ivuxolimab in advanced cancers. Study-wide context: Patients received ivuxolimab, an agonistic anti-OX40 (CD134) antibody. The patients received ivuxolimab by intravenous route every 2 weeks at 0.01 to 10 mg/kg. Study-wide results and limits: Among the least clonally expanded were partial responders at 0.1-3.0 mg/kg.

Profiled with immunoSEQ multiplex PCR; TCRdb holds only in-frame clones, not every one. Of about 46,000 clones listed, 91% are singletons. The sequencing here drew on CD4+ or CD8+ T cells sorted from blood, taken in a trial of the OX40 agonist ivuxolimab. The TCR comes from an adult with an advanced solid tumor such as melanoma, head and neck, liver or kidney cancer. V gene TRBV9 combines with J gene TRBJ2-7; the match to TRBD1 covers 9 bases. CDR3 sequence: CASSASGTGFAHEQYF. In nucleotides, the CDR3 is TGTGCCAGCAGCGCATCCGGGACAGGGTTCGCCCACGAGCAGTACTTC.